This TCR beta chain stems from a study of blood T cell repertoires in COVID-19. Study details: PBMCs, B-cell-depleted T cells, or T cells provided the cDNA or gDNA that made up the material.

Trimming removed 4 bases at V and 7 bases at J, with 11 bases between. CDR3 length: 13 residues. Germline CDR1 and CDR2: LNHDA and SQIVND (reference sequence). Per the original methods: Nucleated cell counts were estimated from reference gene primer amplification. Produced via immunoSEQ multiplex PCR; TCRdb's table is partial and in-frame only. V and J calls and clone size follow that table, whereas D and trimming were derived from the DNA. The data show just over 95,000 clones, around 81% seen once. This chain uses TRBV19 with TRBJ1-5, with TRBD1 as a possible D gene (6 bases). The sample taken for sequencing was peripheral blood. This clonotype was obtained from a man in his fifties or sixties with acute or convalescent COVID-19. DNA of the CDR3: TGTGCCAGTAGTAAAGCAGGGGAACAGCCCCAGCATTTT. Its protein is CASSKAGEQPQHF.